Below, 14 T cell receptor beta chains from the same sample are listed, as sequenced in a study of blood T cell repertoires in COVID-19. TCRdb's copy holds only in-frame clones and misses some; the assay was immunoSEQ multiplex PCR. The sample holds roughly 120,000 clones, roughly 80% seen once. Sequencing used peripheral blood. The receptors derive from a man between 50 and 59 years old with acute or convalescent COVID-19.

As DNA, the CDR3 is TGTGCCAGCAGCGCTAGCGGGAGAGGAACAGATACGCAGTATTTT. Protein: CASSASGRGTDTQYF. The genes are TRBV9 and TRBJ2-3; 10 positions agree with TRBD2. In germline, CDR1 is SGDLS, CDR2 YYNGEE. The CDR3 has 15 amino acids. V was pared by 3 bases and J by 3 bases, with 4 bases of the junction left unmatched.

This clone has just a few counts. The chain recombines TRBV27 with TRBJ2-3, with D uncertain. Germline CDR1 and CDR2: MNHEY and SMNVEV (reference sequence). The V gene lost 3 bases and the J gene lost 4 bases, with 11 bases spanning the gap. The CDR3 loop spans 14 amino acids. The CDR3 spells CASSLLGQADTQYF. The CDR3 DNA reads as TGTGCCAGCAGTTTGTTAGGTCAGGCAGATACGCAGTATTTT.

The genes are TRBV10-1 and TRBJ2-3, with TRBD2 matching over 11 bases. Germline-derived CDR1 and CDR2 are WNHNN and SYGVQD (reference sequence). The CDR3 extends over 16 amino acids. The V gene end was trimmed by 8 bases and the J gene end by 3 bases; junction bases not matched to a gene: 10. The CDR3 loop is CASDTSGSGGTDTQYF. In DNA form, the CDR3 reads TGCGCCAGCGACACTAGCGGGAGCGGGGGGACAGATACGCAGTATTTT.

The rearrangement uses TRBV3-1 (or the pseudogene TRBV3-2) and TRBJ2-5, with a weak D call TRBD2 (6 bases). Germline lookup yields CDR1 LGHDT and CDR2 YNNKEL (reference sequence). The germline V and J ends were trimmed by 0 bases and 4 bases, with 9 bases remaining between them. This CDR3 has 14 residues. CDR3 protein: CASSQELAPETQYF. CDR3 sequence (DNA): TGTGCCAGCAGCCAAGAACTAGCCCCAGAGACCCAGTACTTC.

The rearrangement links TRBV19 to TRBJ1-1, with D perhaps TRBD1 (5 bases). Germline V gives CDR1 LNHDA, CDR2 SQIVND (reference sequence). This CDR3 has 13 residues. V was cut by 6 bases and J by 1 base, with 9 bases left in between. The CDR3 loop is CASRGLENTEAFF. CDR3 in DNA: TGTGCCAGTAGGGGACTTGAGAACACTGAAGCTTTCTTT.

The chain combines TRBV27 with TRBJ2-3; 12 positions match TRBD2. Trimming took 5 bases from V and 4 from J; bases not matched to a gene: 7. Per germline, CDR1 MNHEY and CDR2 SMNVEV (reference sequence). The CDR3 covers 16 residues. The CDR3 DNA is TGTGCCAGCAGTCCGGCTAGCGGGGGGGCGGCAGATACGCAGTATTTT. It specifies CASSPASGGAADTQYF.

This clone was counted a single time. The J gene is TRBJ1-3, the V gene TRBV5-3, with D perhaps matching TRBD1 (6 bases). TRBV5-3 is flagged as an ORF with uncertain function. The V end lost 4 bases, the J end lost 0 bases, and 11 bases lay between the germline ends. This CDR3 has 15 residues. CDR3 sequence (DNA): TGTGCCAGAAGCCCAAACAGGGTCTCTGGAAACACCATATATTTT. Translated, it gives CARSPNRVSGNTIYF.

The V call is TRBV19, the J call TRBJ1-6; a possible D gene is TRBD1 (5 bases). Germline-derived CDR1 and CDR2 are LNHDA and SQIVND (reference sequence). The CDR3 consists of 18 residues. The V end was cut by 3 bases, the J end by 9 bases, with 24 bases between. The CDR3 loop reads CASSIRPGGRGRSSPLHF. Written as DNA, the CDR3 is TGTGCCAGTAGTATCCGCCCAGGAGGGAGGGGCAGGAGTTCACCCCTCCACTTT.

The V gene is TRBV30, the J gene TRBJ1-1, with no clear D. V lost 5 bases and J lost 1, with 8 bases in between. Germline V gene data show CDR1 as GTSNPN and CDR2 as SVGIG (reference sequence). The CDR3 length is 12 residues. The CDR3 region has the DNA TGTGCCTGGGAGGGATGGAACACTGAAGCTTTCTTT. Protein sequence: CAWEGWNTEAFF.

CDR3 nucleotide sequence: TGTGCCAGCAGCTTAAGGCCGGGACAGGGGCTCTACGAGCAGTACTTC. It encodes CASSLRPGQGLYEQYF. V is TRBV7-2 and J is TRBJ2-7; 10 bases align to TRBD1. V gave up 2 bases and J gave up 3 bases; unmatched junction bases: 7. This CDR3 contains 16 residues. Germline CDR1 reads SGHTA; CDR2 reads FQGNSA.

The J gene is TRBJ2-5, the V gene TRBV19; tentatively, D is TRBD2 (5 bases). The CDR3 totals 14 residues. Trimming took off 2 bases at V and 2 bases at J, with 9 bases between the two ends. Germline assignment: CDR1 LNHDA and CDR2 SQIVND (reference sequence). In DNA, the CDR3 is TGTGCCAGTAGTATAAAACGGGGACAAGAGACCCAGTACTTC. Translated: CASSIKRGQETQYF.

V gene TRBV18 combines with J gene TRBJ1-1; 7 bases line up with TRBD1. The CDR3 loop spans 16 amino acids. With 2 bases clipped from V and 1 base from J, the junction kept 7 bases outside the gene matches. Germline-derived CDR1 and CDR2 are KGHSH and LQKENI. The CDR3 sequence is CASSPITGEQNTEAFF. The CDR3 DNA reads TGTGCCAGCTCACCAATCACAGGGGAGCAGAACACTGAAGCTTTCTTT. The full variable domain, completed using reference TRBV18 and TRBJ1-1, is NAGVMQNPRHLVRRRGQEARLRCSPMKGHSHVYWYRQLPEEGLKFMVYLQKENIIDESGMPKERFSAEFPKEGPSILRIQQVVRGDSAAYFCASSPITGEQNTEAFFGQGTRLTVV.

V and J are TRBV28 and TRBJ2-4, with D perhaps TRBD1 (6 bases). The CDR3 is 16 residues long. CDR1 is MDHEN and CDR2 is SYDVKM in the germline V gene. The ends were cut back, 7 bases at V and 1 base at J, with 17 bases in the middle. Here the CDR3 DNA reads TGTGCCAGCACCTCAGGGACATACTTTGCCAAAAACATTCAGTACTTC. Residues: CASTSGTYFAKNIQYF.

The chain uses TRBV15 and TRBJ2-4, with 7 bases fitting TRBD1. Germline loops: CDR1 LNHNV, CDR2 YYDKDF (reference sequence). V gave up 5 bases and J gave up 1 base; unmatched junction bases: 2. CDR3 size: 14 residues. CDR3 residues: CATSLQGAKNIQYF. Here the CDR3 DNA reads TGTGCCACCAGCCTACAGGGGGCCAAAAACATTCAGTACTTC.